This TCR beta chain was captured in a study of blood T cell repertoires in COVID-19. Study summary: Spain, Italy and the United States supplied samples that represented acute and convalescent COVID-19. Sources were T cells, B-cell-depleted T cells, or PBMCs; the material itself was cDNA or gDNA.

V was pared by 3 bases and J by 3 bases, with 12 bases between. From germline, CDR1 is GTSNPN and CDR2 SVGIG (reference sequence). The CDR3 length is 13 residues. Source study methods: How many nucleated cells were present was estimated from reference gene primer amplification. Produced via immunoSEQ multiplex PCR; TCRdb's table is partial and in-frame only. V, J and clone size are those of that table, while D and trimming were read from the DNA. Of more than 60,000 clones in the sample, roughly 78% were seen once. The receptor comes from a man aged 60-69 years with acute or convalescent COVID-19. The rearrangement uses TRBV30 and TRBJ2-7; D might be TRBD2 (5 bases). Sequencing was done on a sample of peripheral blood. The CDR3 sequence: CAWSPGDIYEQYF. For the CDR3, the DNA is TGTGCCTGGAGCCCCGGGGATATCTACGAGCAGTACTTC.